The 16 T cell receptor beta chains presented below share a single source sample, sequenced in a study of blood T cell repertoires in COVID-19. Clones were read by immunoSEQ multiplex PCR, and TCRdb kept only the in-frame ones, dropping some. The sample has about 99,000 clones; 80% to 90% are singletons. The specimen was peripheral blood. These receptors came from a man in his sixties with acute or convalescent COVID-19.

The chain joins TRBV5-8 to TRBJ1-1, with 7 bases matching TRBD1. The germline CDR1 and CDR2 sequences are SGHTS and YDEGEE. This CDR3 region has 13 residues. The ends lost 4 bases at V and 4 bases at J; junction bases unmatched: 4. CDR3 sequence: CASSHNRGTEAFF. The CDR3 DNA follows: TGTGCCAGCAGCCACAACAGGGGCACTGAAGCTTTCTTT.

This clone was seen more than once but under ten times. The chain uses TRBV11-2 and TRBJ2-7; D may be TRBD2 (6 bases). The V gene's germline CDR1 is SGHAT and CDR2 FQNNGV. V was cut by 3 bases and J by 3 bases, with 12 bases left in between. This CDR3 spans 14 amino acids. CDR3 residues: CASSFRLEDYEQYF. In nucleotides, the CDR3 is TGTGCCAGCAGCTTCCGACTAGAGGACTACGAGCAGTACTTC.

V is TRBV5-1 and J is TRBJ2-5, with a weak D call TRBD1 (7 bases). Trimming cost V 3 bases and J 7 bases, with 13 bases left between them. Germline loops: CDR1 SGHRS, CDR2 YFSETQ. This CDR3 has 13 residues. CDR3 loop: CASSSGGSGTQYF. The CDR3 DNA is TGCGCCAGCAGCTCAGGGGGGTCGGGGACCCAGTACTTC.

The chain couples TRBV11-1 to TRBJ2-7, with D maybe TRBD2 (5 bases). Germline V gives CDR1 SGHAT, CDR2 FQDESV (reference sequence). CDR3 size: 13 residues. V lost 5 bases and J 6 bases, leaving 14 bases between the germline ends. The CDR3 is CASSPGYRGEQYF. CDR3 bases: TGTGCCAGCAGCCCCGGCTACCGGGGCGAGCAGTACTTC.

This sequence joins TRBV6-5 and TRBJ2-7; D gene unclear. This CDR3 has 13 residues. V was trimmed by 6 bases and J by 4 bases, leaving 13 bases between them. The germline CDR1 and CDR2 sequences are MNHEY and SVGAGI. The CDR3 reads CASSPELWYEQYF. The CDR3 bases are TGTGCCAGCAGCCCCGAGCTTTGGTACGAGCAGTACTTC.

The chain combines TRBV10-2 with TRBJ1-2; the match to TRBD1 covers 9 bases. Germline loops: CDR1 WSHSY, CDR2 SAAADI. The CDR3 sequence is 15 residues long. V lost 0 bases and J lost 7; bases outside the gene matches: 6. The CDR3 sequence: CASSESGTGKSGYTF. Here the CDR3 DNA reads TGCGCCAGCAGTGAGTCCGGGACAGGGAAATCTGGCTACACCTTC.

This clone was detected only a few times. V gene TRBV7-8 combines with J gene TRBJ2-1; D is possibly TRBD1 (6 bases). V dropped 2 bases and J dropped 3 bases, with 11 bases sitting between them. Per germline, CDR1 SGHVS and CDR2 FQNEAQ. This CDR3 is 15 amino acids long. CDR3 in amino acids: CASSLQGINYNEQFF. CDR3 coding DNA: TGTGCCAGCAGCTTACAGGGGATAAACTACAATGAGCAGTTCTTC.

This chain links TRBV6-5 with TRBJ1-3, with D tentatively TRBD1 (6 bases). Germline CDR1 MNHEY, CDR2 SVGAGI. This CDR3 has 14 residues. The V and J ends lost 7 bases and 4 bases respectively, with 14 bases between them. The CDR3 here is CASTNAGVGNTIYF. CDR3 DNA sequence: TGTGCCAGCACCAACGCAGGGGTCGGAAACACCATATATTTT.

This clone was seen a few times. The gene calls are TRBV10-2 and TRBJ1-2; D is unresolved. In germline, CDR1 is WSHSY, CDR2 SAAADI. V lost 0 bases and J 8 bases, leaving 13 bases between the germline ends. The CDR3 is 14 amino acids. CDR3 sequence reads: CASSESADSLGYTF. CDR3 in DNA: TGCGCCAGCAGTGAGTCGGCGGACTCCCTGGGCTACACCTTC.

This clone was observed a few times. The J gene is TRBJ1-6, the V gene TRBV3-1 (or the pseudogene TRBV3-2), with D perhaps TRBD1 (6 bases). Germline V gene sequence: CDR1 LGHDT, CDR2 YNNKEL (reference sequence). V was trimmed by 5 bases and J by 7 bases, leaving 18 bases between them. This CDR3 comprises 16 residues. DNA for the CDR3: TGTGCCAGCAGCAACATCGGCAGGGGTGAGAATTCACCCCTCCACTTT. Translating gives CASSNIGRGENSPLHF.

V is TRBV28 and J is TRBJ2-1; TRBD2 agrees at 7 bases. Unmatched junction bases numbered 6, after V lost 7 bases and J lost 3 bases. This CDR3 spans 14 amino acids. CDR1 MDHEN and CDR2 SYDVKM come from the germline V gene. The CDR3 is CASKGGSDYNEQFF. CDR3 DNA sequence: TGTGCCAGCAAGGGCGGGAGCGACTACAATGAGCAGTTCTTC.

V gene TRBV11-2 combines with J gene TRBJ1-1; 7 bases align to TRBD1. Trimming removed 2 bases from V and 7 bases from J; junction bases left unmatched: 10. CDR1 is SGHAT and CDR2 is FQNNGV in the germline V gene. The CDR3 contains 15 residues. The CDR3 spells CASSLIPGTAVEAFF. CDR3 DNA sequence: TGTGCCAGCAGCTTAATCCCCGGGACAGCCGTTGAAGCTTTCTTT.

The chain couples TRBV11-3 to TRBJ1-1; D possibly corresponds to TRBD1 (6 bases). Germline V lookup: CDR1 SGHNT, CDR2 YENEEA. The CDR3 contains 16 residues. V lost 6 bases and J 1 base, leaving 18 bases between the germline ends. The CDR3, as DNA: TGTGCCAGCAGTTCCCGACAGGTTGGGGGGAACACTGAAGCTTTCTTT. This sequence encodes CASSSRQVGGNTEAFF.

CDR3 in amino acids: CAISELGQGQHYEQYF. DNA for the CDR3: TGTGCCATCAGTGAGCTGGGGCAGGGCCAGCACTACGAGCAGTACTTC. The rearrangement joins TRBV10-3 to TRBJ2-7; D is possibly TRBD1 (5 bases). V was pared by 2 bases and J by 3 bases, with 17 bases between. This CDR3 region has 16 residues. Germline V gene lookup returns CDR1 ENHRY and CDR2 SYGVKD.

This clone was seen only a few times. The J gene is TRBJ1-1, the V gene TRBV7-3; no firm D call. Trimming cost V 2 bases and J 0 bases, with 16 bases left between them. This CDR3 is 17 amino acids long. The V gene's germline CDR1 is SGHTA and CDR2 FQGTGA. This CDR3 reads CASSLQVGAAMNTEAFF. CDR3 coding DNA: TGTGCCAGCAGCTTACAAGTAGGAGCCGCTATGAACACTGAAGCTTTCTTT.

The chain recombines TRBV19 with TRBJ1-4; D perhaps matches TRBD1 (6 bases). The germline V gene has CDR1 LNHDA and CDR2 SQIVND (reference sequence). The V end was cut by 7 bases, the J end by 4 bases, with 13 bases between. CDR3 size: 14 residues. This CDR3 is CASTPDRYNEKLFF. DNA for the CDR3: TGTGCCAGTACTCCTGACAGGTATAATGAAAAACTGTTTTTT.